The source of this TCR beta chain is a study of cytomegalovirus exposure and HLA in healthy donors. As for the study in general: Within an early data release were about 85 million unique TCRs drawn from HLA-typed donors.

As regards this clone: No antigen is known for it.

The study's findings and limits: As was reported, the HLA-A and HLA-B alleles of most subjects were accurately predicted from TCR beta sequences. Immune exposure information comprised only CMV serostatus. By a later analysis, the bulk of CMV-associated TCR beta chains appeared HLA-restricted.

The CDR3 is 15 amino acids. After removal of 0 bases from V and 9 bases from J, the junction contained 7 bases not matched to a gene. Germline CDR1 and CDR2: SGDLS and YYNGEE. 60 Vbeta and 13 Jbeta primers were used in PCR. Generated by immunoSEQ multiplex PCR, the TCRdb table keeps only in-frame clones and is missing some. Reported are around 60,000 clones; the ten largest clones contain about 3.6%. The chain employs TRBV9 and TRBJ2-1; 9 positions match TRBD2. Sequenced material: PBMCs. This clonotype was obtained from a woman aged 18-30 years in good health and CMV-seronegative. The chain's CDR3 is CASSVAAGGSGEQFF. The CDR3 DNA is TGTGCCAGCAGCGTAGCGGCGGGAGGGTCGGGTGAGCAGTTCTTC.